This is a list of T cell receptor beta chains from one sample in a study of glioma-infiltrating T cells. MiXCR, run by TCRdb on the multiplex PCR reads, gives a single entry per CDR3 protein. The repertoire consists of about 89,000 distinct CDR3 sequences, with about 23% occurring once and the leading ten covering 6.7%. Specimen: glioma tissue, nonneoplastic brain tissue, or PBMCs (not recorded which). These receptors were collected from a human donor with low-grade glioma or glioblastoma, undergoing nonglioma brain surgery, or in good health (not recorded which). The CDR3 runs from the conserved cysteine through the conserved F or W. A D gene is named only where the DNA matches it firmly. Where a row states a size, it is once, few, many or the class of an expanded clone; other rows omit it.

j_call d_call clone_size cdr3_length v_call cdr3_nt cdr3_aa
TRBJ1-5 . . 16 TRBV11-2 TGTGCCAGCAGCTTGACAGACGACCCCACACTGGGGCCCCAGCATTTT CASSLTDDPTLGPQHF
TRBJ1-5 . . 13 TRBV30 TGTGCCTGGAGTGTGGGAAGCAATCAGCCCCAGCATTTT CAWSVGSNQPQHF
TRBJ2-7 . many 14 TRBV29-1 TGCAGCGTTGAAGACCGGACGGGTTCCTACGAGCAGTACTTC CSVEDRTGSYEQYF
TRBJ2-5 TRBD2 many 13 TRBV20-1 TGCAGTGCTAGTTTGACTAGCGGGGAGACCCAGTACTTC CSASLTSGETQYF
TRBJ2-7 . . 15 TRBV27 TGTGCCAGCAGTTTCGGAGCGAGAGGGATCTACGAGCAGTACTTC CASSFGARGIYEQYF
TRBJ1-5 . many 14 TRBV10-3 TGTGCCATCAGTGAGGGGGGGGCACTCCAGCCCCAGCATTTT CAISEGGALQPQHF
TRBJ1-1 . few 15 TRBV5-1 TGCGCCAGCAGCTTGGTAGGAGCGCCAAACACTGAAGCTTTCTTT CASSLVGAPNTEAFF
TRBJ1-3 . . 17 TRBV19 TGTGCCAGTAGTCTGACCCAGACCCACGCCTCTGGAAACACCATATATTTT CASSLTQTHASGNTIYF
TRBJ2-4 . many 15 TRBV7-2 TGTGCCAGCAGCTTAGCAGTGACTGGTGAAAACATTCAGTACTTC CASSLAVTGENIQYF
TRBJ1-2 . many 14 TRBV7-9 TGTGCCTCCGGGGCAGTCGGTCCGGGCTATGGCTACACCTTC CASGAVGPGYGYTF
TRBJ2-3 . many 14 TRBV2 TGTGCCAGCAGAGGCGGGATCGCAACAGATACGCAGTATTTT CASRGGIATDTQYF
TRBJ2-1 TRBD1 many 17 TRBV7-9 TGTGCCAGCAGCTTAGCGTATGGGACAGGGGGTTCTCAGGAGCAGTTCTTC CASSLAYGTGGSQEQFF
TRBJ1-4 . few 13 TRBV29-1 TGCAGCGCGGAGCAAGCAACTAATGAAAAACTGTTTTTT CSAEQATNEKLFF
TRBJ2-1 TRBD2 . 17 TRBV6-1 TGTGCCAGCAGTTCTCCTAGCGGGGGGAGCTCCTACAATGAGCAGTTCTTC CASSSPSGGSSYNEQFF
TRBJ2-3 TRBD1 . 15 TRBV6-1 TGTGCCAGCACCGAGGACAGGGGGTCCACAGATACGCAGTATTTT CASTEDRGSTDTQYF
TRBJ1-1 . many 16 TRBV6-1 TGTGCCAGCAGTTCCTTCCGGGCTCCGGGGGGCACTGAAGCTTTCTTT CASSSFRAPGGTEAFF
TRBJ1-2 . few 14 TRBV5-6 TGTGCCAGCAGCTTGGGAGGGACTAACTATGGCTACACCTTC CASSLGGTNYGYTF
TRBJ2-3 TRBD2 many 16 TRBV20-1 TGCAGTGCTAGAGATCCCCCCGGCGGGAGGGCAGATACGCAGTATTTT CSARDPPGGRADTQYF
TRBJ1-3 . . 17 TRBV27 TGTGCCCCCCGGACTAGCGGGAGCTCAGGGACTGGAAACACCATATATTTT CAPRTSGSSGTGNTIYF
TRBJ2-3 TRBD2 many 15 TRBV20-1 TGCAGTGCTAGACTCCGGGGGGGCGGCACAGATACGCAGTATTTT CSARLRGGGTDTQYF
TRBJ2-3 . few 14 TRBV12-3/TRBV12-4 TGTGCCAGCAGTAGGGGGGGCTCCCCAGATACGCAGTATTTT CASSRGGSPDTQYF
TRBJ1-2 TRBD1 many 17 TRBV2 TGTGCCAGCAGTGAATCCTTAAGGACAGGGAATACCTATGGCTACACCTTC CASSESLRTGNTYGYTF
TRBJ2-5 TRBD2 . 15 TRBV6-1 TGTGCCGGCAGCCGACTAGCGGGAGGGTATGAAACCCAGTACTTC CAGSRLAGGYETQYF
TRBJ2-5 TRBD2 . 14 TRBV6-1 TGCGCCAGCATAGCGGGAAGCCTCCGTGGGACCCAGTACTTC CASIAGSLRGTQYF
TRBJ2-3 TRBD1 many 16 TRBV2 TGTGCCAGCAGTGATCGGAGGACAGGGAGCACAGATACGCAGTATTTT CASSDRRTGSTDTQYF
TRBJ1-1 . few 14 TRBV29-1 TGCAGCGTTGGCCCAAAGGGTGAGAAAGGTGAAGCTTTCTTT CSVGPKGEKGEAFF
TRBJ2-7 TRBD2 many 15 TRBV20-1 TGCAGTGCTAGAGATGAGAAGCGGGACTCCTACGAGCAGTACTTC CSARDEKRDSYEQYF
TRBJ1-2 TRBD1 . 16 TRBV3-1 TGTGCCAGCAGCCAATACGGGGGACAGGGGGCCGGTGGCTACACCTTC CASSQYGGQGAGGYTF
TRBJ1-2 . many 13 TRBV20-1 TGCAGTGCCTCCAACAGGGTTGCCTATGGCTACACCTTC CSASNRVAYGYTF
TRBJ2-6 TRBD2 few 15 TRBV7-2 TGTGCCAGCAGCCCCGGGAGGGCTGGGGCCAACGTCCTGACTTTC CASSPGRAGANVLTF
TRBJ1-6 . many 16 TRBV6-1 TGTGCCAGCAGTTTTCGACAGGCTGGTTCTGATTCACCCCTCCACTTT CASSFRQAGSDSPLHF
TRBJ2-7 TRBD2 many 15 TRBV4-1 TGCGCCAGCAGCCAAGGAAGCGGGGGAAGGGACGAGCAGTACTTC CASSQGSGGRDEQYF
TRBJ2-3 . . 15 TRBV20-1 TGCAGTGCCACCCGTGGCAGCCCTTTCACAGATACGCAGTATTTT CSATRGSPFTDTQYF
TRBJ2-3 . few 16 TRBV20-1 TGCAGTGCTAGAGATGGATACCAGGGGTCCACAGATACGCAGTATTTT CSARDGYQGSTDTQYF
TRBJ1-5 . . 13 TRBV19 TGTGCCAGTAGTATGTGGGTTAATCAGCCCCAGCATTTT CASSMWVNQPQHF
TRBJ1-1 . many 14 TRBV12-3/TRBV12-4 TGTGCCAGCTTCTCAGCAGGGATGAACACTGAAGCTTTCTTT CASFSAGMNTEAFF
TRBJ2-3 TRBD2 many 14 TRBV20-1 TGCAGTGCTAGACTAGCGGGTCTCACAGGTACGCAGTATTTT CSARLAGLTGTQYF
TRBJ1-1 . many 11 TRBV25-1 TGTGCCAGAAACGGGGGGGGTGGAGCTTTCTTT CARNGGGGAFF
TRBJ1-5 . many 14 TRBV2 TGTGCCAGCAGTGACGGACTGAGCAATCAGCCCCAGCATTTT CASSDGLSNQPQHF
TRBJ1-1 . . 14 TRBV12-3/TRBV12-4 TGTGCCAGCAGTTTCGTCGGGGGGGGCACTGAAGCTTTCTTT CASSFVGGGTEAFF
TRBJ1-4 TRBD1 . 14 TRBV5-4 TGTGCCAGCAGCTCGGACAGGGCAGGGGAAAAACTGTTTTTT CASSSDRAGEKLFF
TRBJ2-6 TRBD2 many 17 TRBV27 TGTGCCAGCAGTCTAGCGGGAGGCCGCTCTGGGGCCAACGTCCTGACTTTC CASSLAGGRSGANVLTF
TRBJ2-1 . many 14 TRBV5-1 TGCGCCAGCAGTGACACCCTCCCTAACAATGAGCAGTTCTTC CASSDTLPNNEQFF
TRBJ1-6 . many 13 TRBV6-1 TGTGCCAGCCTAAGCTCCTATAATTCACCCCTCCACTTT CASLSSYNSPLHF
TRBJ2-1 . many 14 TRBV6-2/TRBV6-3 TGTGCCAGCAGTTTCGGACCCGAACGCAATGAGCAGTTCTTC CASSFGPERNEQFF
TRBJ2-1 . many 11 TRBV10-2 TGCGCCAGCAGCCAGACTAACGAGCAGTTCTTC CASSQTNEQFF
TRBJ2-2 TRBD1 many 14 TRBV6-1 TGTGCCACCACAGGGGGCGTAATCACCGGGGAGCTGTTTTTT CATTGGVITGELFF
TRBJ2-2 TRBD1 many 14 TRBV6-2/TRBV6-3 TGTGCCAGCACGGGACAGGGGAGTACCGGGGAGCTGTTTTTT CASTGQGSTGELFF
TRBJ1-3 . many 13 TRBV2 TGTGCCAGCAGGCTTACCTCTGGAAACACCATATATTTT CASRLTSGNTIYF
TRBJ1-1 . many 15 TRBV7-6 TGTGCCAGCAGCCAGTACGAGGGCCAAGGCACTGAAGCTTTCTTT CASSQYEGQGTEAFF
TRBJ2-1 . many 14 TRBV12-3/TRBV12-4 TGTGCCAGCAGTGAGCGGGCCTCCTACAATGAGCAGTTCTTC CASSERASYNEQFF
TRBJ1-2 . many 12 TRBV12-3/TRBV12-4 TGTGCCAGCAGTTTAGAGTCTTTTGGCTACACCTTC CASSLESFGYTF
TRBJ2-5 TRBD1 few 15 TRBV12-3/TRBV12-4 TGTGCCAGCAGTTTAACAGGGGGCGCGGGGGAGACCCAGTACTTC CASSLTGGAGETQYF
TRBJ2-3 . once 19 TRBV12-3/TRBV12-4 TGTGCCAGCAGTCCCGTGACAGTGATCTTCCAGCCTCACACAGATACGCAGTATTTT CASSPVTVIFQPHTDTQYF